One TCR beta chain is described in this entry. This clone's antigen is unknown. Per-base qualities were not stored, and no clone one base away is much larger. The data derive from a study of yellow fever vaccine responses in identical twins (dated by TCRdb to between 2017 and 2018). Turning to the overall study: In identical twins, the study followed T cell clones that responded to the vaccine with precision.

Deletion took 2 bases off V and 0 bases off J, with a span of 10 bases between the germline ends. The CDR3 sequence holds 16 residues, the cysteine and phenylalanine included. The CDR3 DNA has 48 bases and is translated from base 1. The receptor library was made with RT-PCR. The run used an Illumina HiSeq 2500. TCRdb applied fastp at Q25 and MiXCR to the public reads, then kept only in-frame beta chains. Every distinct CDR3 protein forms one entry, paired with its most common genes and DNA. The sample yields around 1,200 distinct CDR3 sequences; under 90% were counted once. The ten top clones hold approximately 10% of the sample. On the study overall, not on this receptor specifically: The authors reported that the T cell response to vaccination in identical twins appeared partly convergent and partly personalized.

The origin of this receptor is a female donor who received the yellow fever vaccine. The specimen comprised T cells from blood (PBMCs), unsorted or a sorted subset (not recorded which), sampled before or after yellow fever vaccination (not recorded which). The chain couples TRBV12-3 or TRBV12-4 to TRBJ2-2, with TRBD2 as a weak D call on 6 bases. This receptor has the CDR3 CASSLRPGANTGELFF. The base sequence is TGTGCCAGCAGTTTACGTCCGGGGGCGAACACCGGGGAGCTGTTTTTT.